These T cell receptor beta chains were read from a single sample in a study of blood T cell repertoires in COVID-19. Repertoires were generated with immunoSEQ multiplex PCR, while TCRdb's copy carries only in-frame clones and drops some. The sample has approximately 110,000 clones, 88% seen once. Source material: peripheral blood. The receptors come from a woman in her fifties or sixties with active or convalescent COVID-19. Each CDR3 is given with its conserved first and last residue. Each record gives: CDR3 protein, CDR3 DNA, J gene, D gene, clone size, V gene. A D gene is named only where the DNA matches it firmly. Size is stated for part of the rows, as once, few or many counts, or as a class when the clone is expanded.

CDR3: CASSVGTGSYNEQFF; DNA: TGTGCCAGCAGCGTAGGGACTGGCTCCTACAATGAGCAGTTCTTC; J: TRBJ2-1; D: NA; size: NA; V: TRBV9
CDR3: CASSLPGTLTYEQYF; DNA: TGTGCCAGCAGCTTACCAGGGACTCTTACCTACGAGCAGTACTTC; J: TRBJ2-7; D: NA; size: NA; V: TRBV11-1
CDR3: CSVLGQLNTEAFF; DNA: TGCAGCGTTCTGGGACAGCTGAACACTGAAGCTTTCTTT; J: TRBJ1-1; D: TRBD1; size: once; V: TRBV29-1
CDR3: CASSRGLAGGGTDTQYF; DNA: TGTGCCAGCAGCAGAGGGTTAGCGGGAGGGGGCACAGATACGCAGTATTTT; J: TRBJ2-3; D: TRBD2; size: NA; V: TRBV11-3
CDR3: CASGLVRLAGDTDTQYF; DNA: TGTGCTAGTGGTTTGGTACGACTAGCGGGAGACACAGATACGCAGTATTTT; J: TRBJ2-3; D: TRBD2; size: NA; V: TRBV12-5
CDR3: CASSSADRGTNYGYTF; DNA: TGTGCCAGCAGCTCGGCAGACAGGGGCACTAACTATGGCTACACCTTC; J: TRBJ1-2; D: TRBD1; size: NA; V: TRBV7-8
CDR3: CASSQVRGYEQYF; DNA: TGCGCCAGCAGCCAAGTTCGCGGGTACGAGCAGTACTTC; J: TRBJ2-7; D: NA; size: NA; V: TRBV4-3
CDR3: CASSLARGYNEQFF; DNA: TGTGCCAGCAGCCTGGCTCGGGGATACAATGAGCAGTTCTTC; J: TRBJ2-1; D: NA; size: NA; V: TRBV27
CDR3: CASSPGLAGDQGEQYF; DNA: TGTGCCAGCAGTCCGGGACTAGCGGGAGATCAGGGCGAGCAGTACTTC; J: TRBJ2-7; D: TRBD2; size: NA; V: TRBV7-3
CDR3: CASSIGLDPYNEQFF; DNA: TGTGCCAGTAGTATAGGACTAGATCCCTACAATGAGCAGTTCTTC; J: TRBJ2-1; D: NA; size: few; V: TRBV19
CDR3: CASSAGPSTGELFF; DNA: TGTGCCAGCAGCGCAGGCCCCTCCACCGGGGAGCTGTTTTTT; J: TRBJ2-2; D: NA; size: NA; V: TRBV7-2
CDR3: CASSQGGSSRYNSPLHF; DNA: TGTGCCAGCAGCCAAGGCGGTTCCAGTCGGTATAATTCACCCCTCCACTTT; J: TRBJ1-6; D: NA; size: few; V: TRBV14
CDR3: CASSWGAGGVGELFF; DNA: TGTGCCAGCAGTTGGGGCGCGGGAGGGGTCGGGGAGCTGTTTTTT; J: TRBJ2-2; D: TRBD2; size: NA; V: TRBV28
CDR3: CACRAGTPSYNEQFF; DNA: TGCGCCTGCCGCGCGGGTACGCCTTCCTACAATGAGCAGTTCTTC; J: TRBJ2-1; D: NA; size: NA; V: TRBV5-1
CDR3: CAISDTVRTEAFF; DNA: TGTGCCATCAGTGACACTGTGAGAACTGAAGCTTTCTTT; J: TRBJ1-1; D: NA; size: NA; V: TRBV10-3
CDR3: CASSLGSQETQYF; DNA: TGTGCCAGCAGTTTGGGCAGCCAAGAGACCCAGTACTTC; J: TRBJ2-5; D: NA; size: NA; V: TRBV6-2/TRBV6-3
CDR3: CASRPSGSYNEQFF; DNA: TGTGCCAGCCGTCCTAGCGGGAGTTACAATGAGCAGTTCTTC; J: TRBJ2-1; D: TRBD2; size: medium-sized; V: TRBV25-1
CDR3: CATRGTGDGELFF; DNA: TGTGCCACCAGAGGGACAGGCGACGGGGAGCTGTTTTTT; J: TRBJ2-2; D: TRBD1; size: NA; V: TRBV24-1
CDR3: CASSPGLAPIYEQYF; DNA: TGTGCCAGCAGCCCAGGACTAGCGCCGATATACGAGCAGTACTTC; J: TRBJ2-7; D: TRBD2; size: NA; V: TRBV9
CDR3: CASSPGQVITGELFF; DNA: TGTGCCAGCAGCCCAGGACAGGTCATCACCGGGGAGCTGTTTTTT; J: TRBJ2-2; D: TRBD1; size: NA; V: TRBV11-2
CDR3: CASRRENSPLHF; DNA: TGTGCCAGCAGGAGAGAAAATTCACCCCTCCACTTT; J: TRBJ1-6; D: NA; size: NA; V: TRBV27
CDR3: CASSLRHNNSPLHF; DNA: TGTGCCAGCAGCTTGCGGCACAATAATTCACCCCTCCACTTT; J: TRBJ1-6; D: NA; size: NA; V: TRBV7-9
CDR3: CASSFKGSPDTQYF; DNA: TGTGCCAGCAGCTTTAAAGGGAGCCCAGATACGCAGTATTTT; J: TRBJ2-3; D: NA; size: NA; V: TRBV5-4
CDR3: CASSQDWREEFSTDTQYF; DNA: TGCGCCAGCAGCCAAGACTGGCGGGAGGAATTTAGCACAGATACGCAGTATTTT; J: TRBJ2-3; D: TRBD2; size: NA; V: TRBV4-1
CDR3: CASSLAQLSGRDYEQYF; DNA: TGTGCCAGCAGCTTAGCTCAACTTAGCGGGAGGGACTACGAGCAGTACTTC; J: TRBJ2-7; D: TRBD2; size: NA; V: TRBV11-1
CDR3: CASSLGSIQETQYF; DNA: TGTGCCAGCAGCTTGGGGAGTATACAAGAGACCCAGTACTTC; J: TRBJ2-5; D: NA; size: NA; V: TRBV5-6
CDR3: CASSPLGGDSYEQYF; DNA: TGTGCCAGCAGTCCTCTCGGGGGGGACTCCTACGAGCAGTACTTC; J: TRBJ2-7; D: TRBD2; size: NA; V: TRBV7-9
CDR3: CATKGTFLYGYTF; DNA: TGTGCCACAAAAGGGACTTTTCTGTATGGCTACACCTTC; J: TRBJ1-2; D: NA; size: NA; V: TRBV28
CDR3: CAWSVQTYQETQYF; DNA: TGTGCCTGGAGTGTACAGACGTACCAAGAGACCCAGTACTTC; J: TRBJ2-5; D: NA; size: NA; V: TRBV30
CDR3: CASSPGADTEAFF; DNA: TGTGCCAGCTCACCGGGGGCAGACACTGAAGCTTTCTTT; J: TRBJ1-1; D: NA; size: NA; V: TRBV18
CDR3: CASSRLAGDTQYF; DNA: TGTGCCAGCAGTAGACTAGCGGGGGATACGCAGTATTTT; J: TRBJ2-3; D: TRBD2; size: NA; V: TRBV6-4
CDR3: CASSLAQGTGELFF; DNA: TGTGCCAGCAGCTTGGCCCAGGGAACCGGGGAGCTGTTTTTT; J: TRBJ2-2; D: NA; size: NA; V: TRBV9
CDR3: CAGQLAGGSNEQFF; DNA: TGTGCCGGGCAATTAGCGGGGGGAAGCAATGAGCAGTTCTTC; J: TRBJ2-1; D: TRBD2; size: NA; V: TRBV6-6
CDR3: CASSHGTSGSEGYF; DNA: TGTGCCAGCAGCCACGGGACTAGCGGGAGTGAGGGATACTTC; J: TRBJ2-7; D: TRBD2; size: NA; V: TRBV27
CDR3: CASTNRDRGQGEQYF; DNA: TGTGCCAGCACTAACAGGGACAGGGGGCAGGGCGAGCAGTACTTC; J: TRBJ2-7; D: TRBD1; size: once; V: TRBV6-6
CDR3: CSVELGGYGYTF; DNA: TGCAGCGTTGAATTGGGGGGCTATGGCTACACCTTC; J: TRBJ1-2; D: NA; size: NA; V: TRBV29-1
CDR3: CASNSIGTSGPNEQFF; DNA: TGTGCCAGCAACTCTATCGGGACTAGCGGACCCAATGAGCAGTTCTTC; J: TRBJ2-1; D: TRBD2; size: once; V: TRBV5-6
CDR3: CASSLVGASYAGEQYF; DNA: TGTGCCAGCAGCTTGGTGGGGGCCTCCTATGCAGGGGAGCAGTACTTC; J: TRBJ2-7; D: NA; size: NA; V: TRBV5-4
CDR3: CSALSTDTQYF; DNA: TGCAGTGCCCTAAGCACAGATACGCAGTATTTT; J: TRBJ2-3; D: NA; size: NA; V: TRBV20-1
CDR3: CASSAGTPKQFF; DNA: TGTGCCAGCAGCGCGGGGACCCCCAAGCAGTTCTTC; J: TRBJ2-1; D: NA; size: NA; V: TRBV5-4
CDR3: CASSWGGQKETQYF; DNA: TGTGCCAGCAGCTGGGGAGGGCAGAAAGAGACCCAGTACTTC; J: TRBJ2-5; D: TRBD2; size: NA; V: TRBV5-8
CDR3: CASSVAVGTGGTGELFF; DNA: TGTGCCAGCAGCGTAGCAGTGGGGACAGGGGGCACCGGGGAGCTGTTTTTT; J: TRBJ2-2; D: TRBD1; size: NA; V: TRBV9
CDR3: CASRLAGGHGELFF; DNA: TGTGCCAGCAGACTAGCGGGAGGTCACGGGGAGCTGTTTTTT; J: TRBJ2-2; D: TRBD2; size: NA; V: TRBV6-1
CDR3: CASSDQTDRLLEAGNTIYF; DNA: TGTGCCAGCAGCGATCAAACGGACAGGCTGCTTGAAGCTGGAAACACCATATATTTT; J: TRBJ1-3; D: NA; size: few; V: TRBV12-1
CDR3: CASSPFSGSPYNEQFF; DNA: TGTGCCAGCAGCCCCTTTAGCGGGAGCCCGTACAATGAGCAGTTCTTC; J: TRBJ2-1; D: TRBD2; size: NA; V: TRBV7-2
CDR3: CASSGLAVNTGELFF; DNA: TGTGCCAGCAGCGGACTAGCGGTTAACACCGGGGAGCTGTTTTTT; J: TRBJ2-2; D: TRBD2; size: NA; V: TRBV4-2
CDR3: CATSDRISGRGTDTQYF; DNA: TGTGCCACCAGTGATCGGATTAGCGGGAGAGGCACAGATACGCAGTATTTT; J: TRBJ2-3; D: TRBD2; size: NA; V: TRBV24-1
CDR3: CASSLGQPVTEAFF; DNA: TGTGCCAGCAGCCTCGGACAGCCTGTCACTGAAGCTTTCTTT; J: TRBJ1-1; D: NA; size: NA; V: TRBV28
CDR3: CASRSLTSKRYEQYF; DNA: TGTGCCAGCAGATCTCTAACGAGCAAGAGATACGAGCAGTACTTC; J: TRBJ2-7; D: NA; size: NA; V: TRBV7-9
CDR3: CASSGQGGSNEKLFF; DNA: TGTGCCAGCAGCGGACAGGGAGGATCTAATGAAAAACTGTTTTTT; J: TRBJ1-4; D: TRBD1; size: NA; V: TRBV2
CDR3: CSASRTANNEQYF; DNA: TGCAGTGCTAGTAGGACAGCAAATAACGAGCAGTACTTC; J: TRBJ2-7; D: NA; size: few; V: TRBV20-1